This entry lists 10 T cell receptor beta chains sequenced from one sample in a study of blood T cell repertoires in COVID-19. Sequencing was performed with immunoSEQ multiplex PCR; in TCRdb, only in-frame clones are kept and a portion is missing. The sample shows some 240,000 clones, over 80% of them seen only once. Sequenced sample: peripheral blood. The receptors were sampled from a woman aged 40 to 50 who had recovered from COVID-19.

This chain joins TRBV29-1 and TRBJ2-3, with D unresolved. Per the germline V gene, CDR1 is SQVTM and CDR2 is ANQGSEA. The V end lost 5 bases, the J end lost 1 base, and 4 bases lay between the germline ends. There are 11 residues in the CDR3. The CDR3 DNA is TGCAGCGTTCGCGGCACAGATACGCAGTATTTT. This gives the protein CSVRGTDTQYF.

The V gene is TRBV21-1, the J gene TRBJ2-1; the listed D gene, TRBD1, was not tested against the DNA. TRBV21-1 is annotated as a pseudogene. The CDR3 totals 18 residues. CDR3 loop: CASSKGGQGSGTYNEQFF. The CDR3 coding sequence is TGTGCCAGCAGCAAAGGGGGACAGGGGAGTGGAACTTACAATGAGCAGTTCTTC.

This sequence joins TRBV28 and TRBJ2-7; tentatively, D is TRBD2 (7 bases). The ends were cut back, 6 bases at V and 2 bases at J, with 20 bases in the middle. Germline-derived CDR1 and CDR2 are MDHEN and SYDVKM. The CDR3 extends over 16 amino acids. The CDR3 reads CASRLPGRQGTYEQYF. The CDR3 DNA is TGTGCCAGCAGACTCCCCGGGAGGCAGGGGACCTACGAGCAGTACTTC.

The V call is TRBV5-1, the J call TRBJ2-3; TRBD1 might be the D (5 bases). This CDR3 comprises 15 residues. CDR1 is SGHRS and CDR2 is YFSETQ in the germline V gene. With 0 bases removed from V and 0 bases from J, the gap between germline ends came to 8 bases. CDR3: CASSLATGSTDTQYF. DNA of the CDR3: TGCGCCAGCAGCTTGGCCACAGGAAGCACAGATACGCAGTATTTT.

V is TRBV25-1 and J is TRBJ2-2, with unresolved D. Trimming took off 3 bases at V and 8 bases at J, with 4 bases between the two ends. The CDR3 has 11 amino acids. Germline V lookup: CDR1 MGHDK, CDR2 SYGVNS. The CDR3 nucleotides are TGTGCCAGCAGTGATCGTGGGGAGCTGTTTTTT. Amino acid sequence: CASSDRGELFF.

This sequence joins TRBV2 and TRBJ2-1; TRBD1 might be the D (6 bases). The CDR3 totals 15 residues. Per germline, CDR1 SNHLY and CDR2 FYNNEI. V was cut by 6 bases and J by 2 bases, with 14 bases left in between. The CDR3 protein is CASSQDRPPYNEQFF. CDR3 bases: TGTGCCAGCAGCCAGGACAGACCACCCTACAATGAGCAGTTCTTC. The full variable domain, with the rest looked up from reference TRBV2 and TRBJ2-1, is EPEVTQTPSHQVTQMGQEVILRCVPISNHLYFYWYRQILGQKVEFLVSFYNNEISEKSEIFDDQFSVERPDGSNFTLKIRSTKLEDSAMYFCASSQDRPPYNEQFFGPGTRLTVL.

The CDR3 region has the DNA TGTGCCTGGAGTCACTATAGCGGGGGAAGCACAGATACGCAGTATTTT. Translation gives CAWSHYSGGSTDTQYF. This chain connects TRBV30 to TRBJ2-3, with 9 nucleotides matching TRBD2. The V segment lost 2 bases and the J segment 0 bases; nucleotides outside the gene matches: 6. From germline, CDR1 is GTSNPN and CDR2 SVGIG (reference sequence). The CDR3 runs to 16 residues.

In this sample, this clone turned up once. V usage is TRBV5-5 and J usage is TRBJ1-3; D uncertain. Trimming cost V 0 bases and J 6 bases, with 13 bases left between them. The V gene's germline CDR1 is SGHKS and CDR2 YYEKEE (reference sequence). CDR3 length: 15 residues. CDR3 nucleotide sequence: TGTGCCAGCAGCTTGGGGCCTAGCGCCGAAAACACCATATATTTT. Residues: CASSLGPSAENTIYF.

This chain links TRBV28 with TRBJ2-7; D ambiguous. V lost 7 bases and J 0 bases, leaving 19 bases between the germline ends. The germline CDR1 and CDR2 sequences are MDHEN and SYDVKM. The length of the CDR3 is 16 residues. In DNA form, the CDR3 reads TGTGCCAGCACCCCCCCAATAGGAAGGAGCTCCTACGAGCAGTACTTC. It translates to CASTPPIGRSSYEQYF.

The gene calls are TRBV4-1 and TRBJ2-7; 9 bases align to TRBD1. CDR1 is MGHRA, CDR2 YSYEKL, per germline. CDR3 size: 19 residues. Trimming cost V 4 bases and J 3 bases; bases outside gene matches: 19. CDR3: CASSLSTRTGALKFYEQYF. The CDR3 DNA follows: TGCGCCAGCAGCCTCTCCACGAGGACAGGGGCACTCAAGTTCTACGAGCAGTACTTC.